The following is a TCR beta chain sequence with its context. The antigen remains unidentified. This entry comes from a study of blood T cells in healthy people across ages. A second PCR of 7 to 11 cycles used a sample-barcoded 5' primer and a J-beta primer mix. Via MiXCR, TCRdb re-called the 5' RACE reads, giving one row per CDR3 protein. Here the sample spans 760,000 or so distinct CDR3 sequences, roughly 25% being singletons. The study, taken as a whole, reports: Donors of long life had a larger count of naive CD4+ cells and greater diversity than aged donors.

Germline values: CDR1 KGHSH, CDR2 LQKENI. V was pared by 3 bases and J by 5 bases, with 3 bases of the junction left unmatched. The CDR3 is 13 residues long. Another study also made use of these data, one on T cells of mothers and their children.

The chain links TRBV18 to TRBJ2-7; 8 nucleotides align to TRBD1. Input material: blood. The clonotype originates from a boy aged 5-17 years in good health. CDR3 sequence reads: CASSPDRGNEQYF. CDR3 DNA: TGTGCCAGCTCACCCGACAGGGGAAACGAGCAGTACTTC.